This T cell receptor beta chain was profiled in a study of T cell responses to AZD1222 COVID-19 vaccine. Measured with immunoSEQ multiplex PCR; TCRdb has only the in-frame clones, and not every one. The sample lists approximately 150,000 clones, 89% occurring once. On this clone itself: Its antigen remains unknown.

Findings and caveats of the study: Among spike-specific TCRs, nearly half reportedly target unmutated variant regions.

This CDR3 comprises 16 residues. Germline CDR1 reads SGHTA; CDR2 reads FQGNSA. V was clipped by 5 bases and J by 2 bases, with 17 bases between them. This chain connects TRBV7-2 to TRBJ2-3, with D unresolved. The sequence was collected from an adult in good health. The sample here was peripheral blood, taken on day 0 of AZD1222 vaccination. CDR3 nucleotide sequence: TGTGCCAGCAGCCCTAGGCCGAACTCCCCCACAGATACGCAGTATTTT. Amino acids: CASSPRPNSPTDTQYF.